This TCR beta chain stems from a study of vaccination effects on CD4 cells after COVID-19. The study's findings and limits: Relatively few convalescent patients took part in the study, which had no early post-infection timepoints.

On this clone: What it binds is not known.

ViraFEST used viral peptide pools to expand antigen-specific CD4+ T cells before sequencing. Investigators separated out CD4+ T cells once 10 days of culture had passed. Nucleocapsid antibody tests were negative, and the vaccine recipients had no prior SARS-CoV-2 infection. Replacing half the medium with IL-2 medium was done on days 3 and 7. The repertoire was sequenced with immunoSEQ multiplex PCR; TCRdb's copy has only in-frame clones and lacks some. The sample holds some 41,000 clones, roughly 79% seen once. Germline V gene data show CDR1 as KGHDR and CDR2 as SFDVKD. The CDR3 is 15 amino acids. V was shortened by 10 bases and J by 1 base, with 17 bases between the two germline ends.

The source was CD4+ T cells from PBMCs cultured with SARS-CoV-2 spike peptides, collected before COVID-19 vaccination. The receptor was derived from a human donor who received a COVID-19 vaccine. The V call is TRBV24-1, the J call TRBJ2-3, with D unclear. This CDR3 is CATSRSGERTDTQYF. DNA for the CDR3: TGTGCCACTAGCCGCTCGGGCGAACGCACAGATACGCAGTATTTT.